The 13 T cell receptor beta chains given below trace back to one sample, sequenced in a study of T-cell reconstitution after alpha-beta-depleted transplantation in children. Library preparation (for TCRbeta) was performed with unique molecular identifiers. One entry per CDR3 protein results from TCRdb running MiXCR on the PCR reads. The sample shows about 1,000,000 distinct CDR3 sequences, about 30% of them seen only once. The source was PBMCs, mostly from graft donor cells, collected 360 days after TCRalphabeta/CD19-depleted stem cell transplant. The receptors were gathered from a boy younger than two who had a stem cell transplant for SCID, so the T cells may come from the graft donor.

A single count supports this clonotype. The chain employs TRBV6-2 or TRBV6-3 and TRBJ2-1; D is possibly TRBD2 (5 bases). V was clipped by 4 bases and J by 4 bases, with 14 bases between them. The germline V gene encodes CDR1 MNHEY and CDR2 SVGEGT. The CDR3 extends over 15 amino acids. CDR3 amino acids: CASSSPPREYNEQFF. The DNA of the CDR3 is TGTGCCAGCAGTTCCCCCCCTCGGGAATACAATGAGCAGTTCTTC.

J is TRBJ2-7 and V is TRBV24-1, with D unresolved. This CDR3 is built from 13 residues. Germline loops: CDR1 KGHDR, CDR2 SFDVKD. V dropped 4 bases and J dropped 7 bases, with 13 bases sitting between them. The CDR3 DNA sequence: TGTGCCACCAGTGAAATAGTACTTCGGGAGCAGTACTTC. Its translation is CATSEIVLREQYF.

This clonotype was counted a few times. This chain's CDR3 is CASSSRTSGGFTGELFF. In DNA, the CDR3 is TGTGCCAGCAGCTCCAGAACTAGCGGAGGTTTTACCGGGGAGCTGTTTTTT. The gene calls are TRBV11-2 and TRBJ2-2; 8 bases agree with TRBD2. The CDR3 has 17 amino acids. Germline values: CDR1 SGHAT, CDR2 FQNNGV. Trimming cost V 4 bases and J 5 bases; bases outside gene matches: 12.

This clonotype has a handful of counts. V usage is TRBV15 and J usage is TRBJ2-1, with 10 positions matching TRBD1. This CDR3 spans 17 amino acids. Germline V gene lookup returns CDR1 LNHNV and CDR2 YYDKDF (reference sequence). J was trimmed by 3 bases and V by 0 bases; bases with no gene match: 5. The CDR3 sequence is CATSREGGQGIYNEQFF. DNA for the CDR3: TGTGCCACCAGCAGAGAAGGGGGACAGGGGATCTACAATGAGCAGTTCTTC.

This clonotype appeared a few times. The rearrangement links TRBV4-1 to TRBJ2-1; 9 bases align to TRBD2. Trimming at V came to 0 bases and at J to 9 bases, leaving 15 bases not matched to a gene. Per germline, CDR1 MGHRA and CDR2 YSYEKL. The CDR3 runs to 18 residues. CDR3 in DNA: TGCGCCAGCAGCCAAGATCCCCCATGGGCGGGGGGGCCCCGTGAGCAGTTCTTC. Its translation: CASSQDPPWAGGPREQFF.

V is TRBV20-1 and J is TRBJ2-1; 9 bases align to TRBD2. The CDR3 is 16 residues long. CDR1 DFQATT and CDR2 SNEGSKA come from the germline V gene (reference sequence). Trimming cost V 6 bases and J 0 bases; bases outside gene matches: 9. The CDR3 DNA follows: TGCAGTGCGACGCTGGGCGGGGGGGCCTCCTACAATGAGCAGTTCTTC. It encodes CSATLGGGASYNEQFF.

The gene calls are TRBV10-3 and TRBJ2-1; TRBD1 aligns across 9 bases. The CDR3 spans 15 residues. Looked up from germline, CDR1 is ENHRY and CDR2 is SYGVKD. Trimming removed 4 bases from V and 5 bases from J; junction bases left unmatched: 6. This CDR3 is CAISVLTGGDNEQFF. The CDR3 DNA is TGTGCCATCAGTGTGCTGACAGGGGGGGACAATGAGCAGTTCTTC.

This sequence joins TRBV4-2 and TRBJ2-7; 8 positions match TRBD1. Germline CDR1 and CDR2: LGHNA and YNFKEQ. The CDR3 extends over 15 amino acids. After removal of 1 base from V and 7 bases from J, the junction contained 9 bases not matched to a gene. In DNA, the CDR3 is TGTGCCAGCAGCCAAGGTCTGCAGGGGGCGGGAGAGCAGTACTTC. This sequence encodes CASSQGLQGAGEQYF.

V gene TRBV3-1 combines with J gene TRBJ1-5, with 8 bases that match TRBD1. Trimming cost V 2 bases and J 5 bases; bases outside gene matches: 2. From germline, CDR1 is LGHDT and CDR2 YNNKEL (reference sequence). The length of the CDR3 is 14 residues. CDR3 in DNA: TGTGCCAGCAGCCAACAGGGGGCGCATCAGCCCCAGCATTTT. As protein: CASSQQGAHQPQHF.

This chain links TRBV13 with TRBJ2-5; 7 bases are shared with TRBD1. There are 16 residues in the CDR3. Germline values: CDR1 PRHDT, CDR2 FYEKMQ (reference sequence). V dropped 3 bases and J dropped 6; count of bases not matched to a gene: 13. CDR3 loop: CASSFVGYEGAKTQYF. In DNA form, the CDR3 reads TGTGCCAGCAGCTTCGTGGGATACGAGGGGGCCAAGACCCAGTACTTC. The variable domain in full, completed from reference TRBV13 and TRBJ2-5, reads AAGVIQSPRHLIKEKRETATLKCYPIPRHDTVYWYQQGPGQDPQFLISFYEKMQSDKGSIPDRFSAQQFSDYHSELNMSSLELGDSALYFCASSFVGYEGAKTQYFGPGTRLLVL.

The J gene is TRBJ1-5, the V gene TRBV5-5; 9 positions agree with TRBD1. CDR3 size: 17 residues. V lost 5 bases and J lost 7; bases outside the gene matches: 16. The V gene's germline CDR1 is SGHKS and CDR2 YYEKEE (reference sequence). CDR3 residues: CASSPLPGTGKGQPQHF. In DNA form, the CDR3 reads TGTGCCAGCAGTCCCCTCCCCGGGACAGGGAAAGGCCAGCCCCAGCATTTT. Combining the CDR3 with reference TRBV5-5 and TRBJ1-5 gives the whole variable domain DAGVTQSPTHLIKTRGQQVTLRCSPISGHKSVSWYQQVLGQGPQFIFQYYEKEERGRGNFPDRFSARQFPNYSSELNVNALLLGDSALYLCASSPLPGTGKGQPQHFGDGTRLSIL.

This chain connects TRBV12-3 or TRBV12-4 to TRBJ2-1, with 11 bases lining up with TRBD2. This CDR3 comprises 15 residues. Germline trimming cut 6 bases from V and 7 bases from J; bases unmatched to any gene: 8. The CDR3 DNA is TGTGCCAGCAGCACCATAGCGGGGGGGCTAAATGAGCAGTTCTTC. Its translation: CASSTIAGGLNEQFF.

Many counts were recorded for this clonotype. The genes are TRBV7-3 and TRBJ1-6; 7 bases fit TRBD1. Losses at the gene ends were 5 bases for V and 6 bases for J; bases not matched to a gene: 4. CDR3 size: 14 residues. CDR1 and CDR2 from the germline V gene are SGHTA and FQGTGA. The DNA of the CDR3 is TGTGCCAGCAGCCGGGGACAGTCTAATTCACCCCTCCACTTT. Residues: CASSRGQSNSPLHF.